The clone carrying this T cell receptor beta chain appeared a few times. Some clones are missing from TCRdb's copy, which holds only in-frame ones; the method was immunoSEQ multiplex PCR. The data contain more than 200,000 clones, over 65% of them singletons. This entry comes from a study of cytotoxic CD8 clonotypes in ibrutinib-treated CLL. CDR3 length: 16 amino acids. The V gene end was trimmed by 5 bases and the J gene end by 0 bases; junction bases not matched to a gene: 5. Germline CDR1 SGHAT, CDR2 FQNNGV. This specimen was PBMCs, taken after 12 months of ibrutinib treatment. The sequence was collected from a human donor with chronic lymphocytic leukemia. V and J are TRBV11-2 and TRBJ2-2; 8 bases align to TRBD1. CDR3 DNA sequence: TGTGCCAGCAGCCTCTGGACAGGGTCGAACACCGGGGAGCTGTTTTTT. It specifies CASSLWTGSNTGELFF. The complete variable domain, with remaining parts taken from reference TRBV11-2 and TRBJ2-2, reads EAGVAQSPRYKIIEKRQSVAFWCNPISGHATLYWYQQILGQGPKLLIQFQNNGVVDDSQLPKDRFSAERLKGVDSTLKIQPAKLEDSAVYLCASSLWTGSNTGELFFGEGSRLTVL.